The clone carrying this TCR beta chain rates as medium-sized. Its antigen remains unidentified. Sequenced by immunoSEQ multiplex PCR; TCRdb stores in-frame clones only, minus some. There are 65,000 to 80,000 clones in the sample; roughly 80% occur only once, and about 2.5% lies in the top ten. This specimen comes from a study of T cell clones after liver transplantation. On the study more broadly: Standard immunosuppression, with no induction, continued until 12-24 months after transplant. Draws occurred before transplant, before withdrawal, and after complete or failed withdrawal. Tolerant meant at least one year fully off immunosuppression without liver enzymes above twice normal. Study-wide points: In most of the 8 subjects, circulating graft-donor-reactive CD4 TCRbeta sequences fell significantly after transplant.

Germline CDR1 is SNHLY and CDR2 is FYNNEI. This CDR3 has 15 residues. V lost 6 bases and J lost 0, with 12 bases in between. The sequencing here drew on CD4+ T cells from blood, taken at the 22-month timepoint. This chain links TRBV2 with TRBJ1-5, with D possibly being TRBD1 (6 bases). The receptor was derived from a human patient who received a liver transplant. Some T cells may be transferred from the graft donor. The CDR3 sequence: CASRVTGSSNQPQHF. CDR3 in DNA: TGTGCCAGCAGAGTCACAGGGAGTAGCAATCAGCCCCAGCATTTT.